This T cell receptor beta chain was profiled in a study of cytomegalovirus exposure and HLA in healthy donors. The PCR employed 60 Vbeta primers together with 13 Jbeta primers. The assay was immunoSEQ multiplex PCR, and TCRdb's table has in-frame clones only and misses some. The sample holds 180,000 or so clones, approximately 82% seen once. The V and J ends lost 0 bases and 5 bases respectively, with 9 bases between them. There are 14 residues in the CDR3. CDR1 SGHNT and CDR2 YYREEE come from the germline V gene (reference sequence). The sample taken for sequencing was PBMCs. J is TRBJ1-5 and V is TRBV5-4, with D possibly TRBD1 on 5 matching bases. The clonotype comes from a woman aged 40 to 50 in good health and CMV-seropositive. The CDR3 region has the DNA TGTGCCAGCAGCTTGGGAGTAGGGGATCAGCCCCAGCATTTT. Its protein is CASSLGVGDQPQHF.